A single sample is the source of the 10 T cell receptor beta chains below, sequenced in a study of response to subunit inactivated influenza vaccine. In TCRdb, the RT-PCR reads were re-called with MiXCR into one record per CDR3 protein. The sample lists fewer than 700,000 distinct CDR3 sequences; 10% to 15% were seen once. Sequenced here: PBMCs from blood, sampled 45 days after vaccination. The source of these receptors is a middle-aged man who received an inactivated influenza vaccine.

J is TRBJ2-7 and V is TRBV12-3 or TRBV12-4; D not certain. The length of the CDR3 is 15 residues. V shed 3 bases and J shed 5 bases, with 17 bases lying between them. Written as DNA, the CDR3 is TGTGCCAGCAGTTTTTTGGTAAGGAACCTCGACGAGCAGTACTTC. Translation: CASSFLVRNLDEQYF.

This clonotype appeared a few times. The chain uses TRBV29-1 and TRBJ2-1; D call uncertain. V lost 3 bases to trimming and J lost 8 bases, with 8 bases between them. The germline V gene encodes CDR1 SQVTM and CDR2 ANQGSEA. CDR3 length equals 11 residues. The CDR3 sequence: CSVDGWDEQFF. CDR3 coding DNA: TGCAGCGTTGATGGCTGGGATGAGCAGTTCTTC.

This clonotype was detected only a few times. CDR3 in amino acids: CAIRLEDGLGNEQFF. CDR3 in DNA: TGTGCCATCCGTCTGGAGGACGGACTGGGAAATGAGCAGTTCTTC. The V and J genes are TRBV10-3 and TRBJ2-1; D perhaps matches TRBD2 (5 bases). CDR1 ENHRY and CDR2 SYGVKD come from the germline V gene. The ends were cut back, 8 bases at V and 7 bases at J, with 21 bases in the middle. The CDR3 has 15 amino acids.

The J gene is TRBJ1-5, the V gene TRBV6-6; TRBD1 might be the D (6 bases). The CDR3 length is 12 residues. Between the trimmed V and J ends, which lost 0 bases and 14 bases, there was a span of 11 bases. In germline, CDR1 is MNHNY, CDR2 SVGAGI (reference sequence). The CDR3 region is CASSYSGSGEHF. CDR3 nucleotides: TGTGCCAGCAGTTACTCAGGATCAGGGGAGCATTTT.

The chain carries TRBV6-2 or TRBV6-3 and TRBJ2-3, with 7 bases that match TRBD2. CDR3 length: 14 residues. The V and J ends lost 8 bases and 9 bases, in that order; junction bases with no gene match: 14. The germline gives CDR1 MNHEY, CDR2 SVGEGT. The DNA for the CDR3 is TGTGCCAGCGCAGGCGGGGGAACCCCCCGAACGCAGTATTTT. It specifies CASAGGGTPRTQYF.

This clonotype was observed many times. This rearrangement joins TRBV4-2 to TRBJ1-1; 8 nucleotides line up with TRBD1. This CDR3 comprises 15 residues. The germline gives CDR1 LGHNA, CDR2 YNFKEQ. V lost 4 bases to trimming and J lost 0 bases; unmatched junction nucleotides: 4. In DNA form, the CDR3 reads TGTGCCAGCAGCCGATCGACAGGGGTGAACACTGAAGCTTTCTTT. This encodes CASSRSTGVNTEAFF.

The chain carries TRBV6-5 and TRBJ1-1; D might be TRBD1 (5 bases). The CDR3 consists of 11 residues. The V gene lost 6 bases and the J gene lost 9 bases, with 11 bases spanning the gap. CDR1 is MNHEY and CDR2 is SVGAGI in the germline V gene. The CDR3, as DNA: TGTGCCAGCAGGGGACGAAGGAAAGCTTTCTTT. Translated, it gives CASRGRRKAFF.

The rearrangement uses TRBV6-2 or TRBV6-3 and TRBJ1-2, with D possibly TRBD1 on 5 matching bases. The CDR3 length is 17 residues. From germline, CDR1 is MNHEY and CDR2 SVGEGT. V was clipped by 7 bases and J by 2 bases, with 23 bases between them. The CDR3 here is CASTLRGSRLGNYGYTF. CDR3 in DNA: TGTGCCAGCACCCTGAGGGGTTCCCGGCTAGGGAACTATGGCTACACCTTC.

This clonotype occurred a few times. A read error may produce the germline difference seen at one junction end. The gene calls are TRBV15 and TRBJ2-2, with D unresolved. The CDR3 is made up of 16 amino acids. The germline gives CDR1 LNHNV, CDR2 YYDKDF (reference sequence). CDR3: CATSRVAGDNTGELFF. The CDR3 bases are TGTGCCACCAGTAGAGTGGCAGGCGATAACACCGGGGAGCTGTTTTTT. Using reference TRBV15 and TRBJ2-2 for the parts outside the CDR3, the full variable domain is DAMVIQNPRYQVTQFGKPVTLSCSQTLNHNVMYWYQQKSSQAPKLLFHYYDKDFNNEADTPDNFQSRRPNTSFCFLDIRSPGLGDTAMYLCATSRVAGDNTGELFFGEGSRLTVL.

This clonotype was seen a few times. This chain connects TRBV7-6 to TRBJ1-1, with D possibly being TRBD1 (5 bases). V was shortened by 5 bases and J by 2 bases, with 18 bases between the two germline ends. The germline V gene encodes CDR1 SGHVS and CDR2 FNYEAQ. The CDR3 covers 16 residues. The CDR3 protein is CASSIISSRDNTEAFF. The CDR3 region has the DNA TGTGCCAGCAGCATTATATCCTCCCGGGACAACACTGAAGCTTTCTTT.